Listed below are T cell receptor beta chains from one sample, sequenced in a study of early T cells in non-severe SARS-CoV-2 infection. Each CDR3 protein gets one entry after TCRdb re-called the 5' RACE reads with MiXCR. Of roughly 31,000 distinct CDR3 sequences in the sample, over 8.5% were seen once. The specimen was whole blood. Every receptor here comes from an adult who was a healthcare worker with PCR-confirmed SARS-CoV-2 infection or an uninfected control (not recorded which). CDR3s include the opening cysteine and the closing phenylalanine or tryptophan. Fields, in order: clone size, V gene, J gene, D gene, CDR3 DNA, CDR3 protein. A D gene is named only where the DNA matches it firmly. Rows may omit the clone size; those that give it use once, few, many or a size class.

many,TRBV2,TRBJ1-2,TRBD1,TGTGCCAGCGGTAAGGCGTCAGGGGGATCCTTCGGCTACACCTTC,CASGKASGGSFGYTF
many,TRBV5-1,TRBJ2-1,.,TGCGCCAGCAGCTTTGGACGGGAGAAAAATGAGCAGTTCTTC,CASSFGREKNEQFF
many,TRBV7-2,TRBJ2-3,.,TGTGCCAGCAGCCTCCAGGGACTGGGGGGGCCAGATACGCAGTATTTT,CASSLQGLGGPDTQYF
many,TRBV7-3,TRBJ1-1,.,TGTGCCAGCGCCGGACAGATGAACACTGAAGCTTTCTTT,CASAGQMNTEAFF
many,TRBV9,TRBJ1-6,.,TGTGCCAGCAGCGTAGCTTACCGCTCCTATAATTCACCCCTCCACTTT,CASSVAYRSYNSPLHF
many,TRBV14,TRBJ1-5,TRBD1,TGTGCCAGCAGCCTAACAGGGGGCGCCCAGCCCCAGCATTTT,CASSLTGGAQPQHF
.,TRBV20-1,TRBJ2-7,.,TGCAGTGCTAGAGTGGACAGCACCCACGAGCAGTACTTC,CSARVDSTHEQYF
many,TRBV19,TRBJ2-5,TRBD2,TGTGCCAGTAGTATGGGACTAGCTAAGGCAAAGACCCAGTACTTC,CASSMGLAKAKTQYF
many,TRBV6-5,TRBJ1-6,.,TGTGCCAGCAGTAAGAGGTCCTCCTATAATTCACCCCTCCACTTT,CASSKRSSYNSPLHF
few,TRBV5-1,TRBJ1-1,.,TGCGCCAGCAGCTTCTATGACGGGAACACTGAAGCTTTCTTT,CASSFYDGNTEAFF
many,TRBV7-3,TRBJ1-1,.,TGTGCCAGCAGCTTAAATAGGGGAAGCACTGAAGCTTTCTTT,CASSLNRGSTEAFF
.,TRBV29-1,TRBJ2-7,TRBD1,TGCAGCGTTGATGGGACAGGATCCTACGAGCAGTACTTC,CSVDGTGSYEQYF
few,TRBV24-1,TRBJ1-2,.,TGTGCCACCAGTGATCAGAACAGGGATGGCTACACCTTC,CATSDQNRDGYTF
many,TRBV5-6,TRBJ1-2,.,TGTGCCAGCAGCACCAAGGACACGATCTATGGCTACACCTTC,CASSTKDTIYGYTF
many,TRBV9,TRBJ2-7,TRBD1,TGTGCCAGCAGCGTAGGACAGGGTATAAACTACGAGCAGTACTTC,CASSVGQGINYEQYF
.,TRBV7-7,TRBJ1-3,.,TGTGCCAGCAGCTTAGACGGGAACTCTGGAAACACCATATATTTT,CASSLDGNSGNTIYF
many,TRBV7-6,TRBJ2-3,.,TGTGCCAGCACCCAGCGTAGTCTTGGGGCAGATACGCAGTATTTT,CASTQRSLGADTQYF
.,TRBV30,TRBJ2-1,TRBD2,TGTGCCTGGAGTGTATATGCGGGGGGCCCTTCGAAGCAGTTCTTC,CAWSVYAGGPSKQFF
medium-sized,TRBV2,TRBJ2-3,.,TGTGCCAGCAGTGCTCAGGGAACTAGCACAGATACGCAGTATTTT,CASSAQGTSTDTQYF
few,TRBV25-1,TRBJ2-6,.,TGTGCCAGCAGTCACCATGGATCTGGGGCCAACGTCCTGACTTTC,CASSHHGSGANVLTF
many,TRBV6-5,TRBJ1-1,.,TGTGCCAGCAGTTATTATGGAATGGGAAAAGCTTTCTTT,CASSYYGMGKAFF
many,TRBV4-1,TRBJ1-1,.,TGCGCCAGCAGCCTTGATACAGCGAACACTGAAGCTTTCTTT,CASSLDTANTEAFF
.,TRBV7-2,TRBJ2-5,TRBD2,TGTGCCAGCAGGGCTAGCGGGGGACGAGAGACCCAGTACTTC,CASRASGGRETQYF
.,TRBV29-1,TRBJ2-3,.,TGCAGCGTTGAGGGGGCGAGCACAGATACGCAGTATTTT,CSVEGASTDTQYF
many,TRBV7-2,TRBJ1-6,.,TGTGCCAGCAGCTTAGAGGGGACAAGTTATTCACCCCTCCACTTT,CASSLEGTSYSPLHF
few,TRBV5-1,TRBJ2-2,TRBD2,TGCGCCAGCAGCATAGGACTAGTTGGCACCGGGGAGCTGTTTTTT,CASSIGLVGTGELFF
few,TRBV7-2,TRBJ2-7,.,TGTGCCAGCACTAGCTCCTACGAGCAGTACTTC,CASTSSYEQYF
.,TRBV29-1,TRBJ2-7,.,TGCAGCGTTGTCGGGACCTTCTACGAGCAGTACTTC,CSVVGTFYEQYF
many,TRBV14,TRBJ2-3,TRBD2,TGTGCCAGCAGCCAAAGGGGACTAGCGCTAAATACAGATACGCAGTATTTT,CASSQRGLALNTDTQYF
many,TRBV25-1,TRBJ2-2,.,TGTGCCAGCAGTGACGCAACAGCGAACACCGGGGAGCTGTTTTTT,CASSDATANTGELFF
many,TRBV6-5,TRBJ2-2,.,TGTGCCAGCAGCCCCAGGCCGGCGAACACCGGGGAGCTGTTTTTT,CASSPRPANTGELFF
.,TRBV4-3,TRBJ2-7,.,TGCGCCAGCAGCGCACAGGGAGGGGGTCTCTACGAGCAGTACTTC,CASSAQGGGLYEQYF
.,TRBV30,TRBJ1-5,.,TGTGCCTGGAGCTTAAAAGGCCTCTTCAATCAGCCCCAGCATTTT,CAWSLKGLFNQPQHF
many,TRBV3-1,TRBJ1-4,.,TGTGCCAGCAGCCTCCAGCCCCGGGAAAAACTGTTTTTT,CASSLQPREKLFF
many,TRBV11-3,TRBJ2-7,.,TGTGCCAGCAGCTTAGATGCAGGGCACGAGCAGTACTTC,CASSLDAGHEQYF
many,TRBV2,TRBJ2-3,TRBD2,TGTGCCATCCCCCCGGCAATTGATGGGACTAGCGCACCTGGGGCGCAGTATTTT,CAIPPAIDGTSAPGAQYF
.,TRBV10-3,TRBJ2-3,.,TGTGCCATCAGAAACACAGGGATTCGCACAGATACGCAGTATTTT,CAIRNTGIRTDTQYF
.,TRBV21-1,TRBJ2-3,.,TGTGCCAGCAGCAATGGGGGAGATACGCAGTATTTT,CASSNGGDTQYF
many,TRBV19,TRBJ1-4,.,TGTGCCAGTAGCAGGGGACAAACAACTAATGAAAAACTGTTTTTT,CASSRGQTTNEKLFF
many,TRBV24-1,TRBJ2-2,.,TGTGCCACCAGTGACCCCTCCGCAGGGGCGCATCCCGGGGAGCTGTTTTTT,CATSDPSAGAHPGELFF
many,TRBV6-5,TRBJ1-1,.,TGTGCCAGCAAGTGGAACACTGAAGCTTTCTTT,CASKWNTEAFF
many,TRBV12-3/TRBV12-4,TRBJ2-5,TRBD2,TGTGCCAGCAGTTGGACTAGCGGGGGGGCAGGAGAGACCCAGTACTTC,CASSWTSGGAGETQYF
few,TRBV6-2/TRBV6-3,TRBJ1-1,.,TGTGCCAGCAGCATACTGGGACCGAACACTGAAGCTTTCTTT,CASSILGPNTEAFF
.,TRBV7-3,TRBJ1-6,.,TGTGCCAGCAGCCTCTCTTTGAATTCACCCCTCCACTTT,CASSLSLNSPLHF
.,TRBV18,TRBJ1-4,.,TGTGCCAGCTCCCTTTGGGCGAATGAAAAACTGTTTTTT,CASSLWANEKLFF
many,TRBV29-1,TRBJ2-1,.,TGCAGCGCCGAAGTCCGGTACAATGAGCAGTTCTTC,CSAEVRYNEQFF
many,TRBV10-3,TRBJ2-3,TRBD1,TGTGCCATCAGGGACAGGCCTTCCGGCGGGACGCAGTATTTT,CAIRDRPSGGTQYF
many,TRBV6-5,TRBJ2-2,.,TGTGCCAGCAGTTGGGGAACGGGGGAGCTGTTTTTT,CASSWGTGELFF
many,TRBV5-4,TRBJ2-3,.,TGTGCCAGCAGCTTGGTTGGCGGGCTTACAGATACGCAGTATTTT,CASSLVGGLTDTQYF
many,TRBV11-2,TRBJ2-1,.,TGTGCCAGCAGCCTGAGGGCGGACCGCTCCTACAATGAGCAGTTCTTC,CASSLRADRSYNEQFF
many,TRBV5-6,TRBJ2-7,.,TGTGCCAGCAGCTTGAGGTACGAGCAGTACTTC,CASSLRYEQYF
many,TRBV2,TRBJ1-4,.,TGTGCCAGCAGTGGGGTGCTAACTAATGAAAAACTGTTTTTT,CASSGVLTNEKLFF